The entry below gives a single T cell receptor beta chain sequence along with its context. Its antigen specificity is not known. Per-base quality was not reported, and no clone a single base away is much larger than it. This sample is part of a study of CD8 T cells in ankylosing spondylitis (dated by TCRdb to about 2017). About the full investigation: The study profiled T cell receptor beta repertoires in healthy donors and ankylosing spondylitis patients to find disease-linked TCR variants. The full study cohort was made up of approximately 24 ankylosing spondylitis patients and 95 to 130 healthy donors. Peripheral blood samples were taken, and synovial fluid was additionally collected from ankylosing spondylitis patients.

The listed sequencing device is Illumina HiSeq 2500. TCR beta libraries were prepared by quantitative 5'-RACE with molecular barcodes. The paper's data handling went like this. A new computational method, built on a probabilistic model of VDJ rearrangement, was used to identify disease-linked TCR variants. TCRdb reworked the public reads: Q25 trimming with fastp, MiXCR clone assembly, productive beta chains retained. A single entry per CDR3 protein holds the most common genes and DNA from its merged rows. In this record, the V and J calls reflect TCRdb's handling and not the investigators' own analysis. The sample data list roughly 700,000 distinct CDR3 sequences, and around a fifth of these were observed just once. Jointly, the top ten make up roughly a fifth of the sample. Reading from cysteine to phenylalanine, the CDR3 counts 15 amino acids. Just CDR3 DNA is preserved here, 45 bases in frame from base 1. The germline V gene provides CDR1 SGHRS and CDR2 YFSETQ. The V end loses 0 bases and the J end loses 1 base, and a stretch of 10 bases separates them.

Summary of the overall study and its limitations: Some motif variants had previously been reported in the synovial fluid and blood of reactive arthritis patients, which suggests shared mechanisms of disease initiation. The disease-linked clones were reported to be significantly enriched in matched synovial fluid samples from ankylosing spondylitis patients. In peripheral blood, the disease-linked clones were found at relatively low frequencies and had a CD8+ phenotype. Blood from ankylosing spondylitis patients appeared to be characterized by a TCR beta motif composed of under ten highly homologous amino acid variants.

The sequenced sample was blood, either unsorted or a sorted T cell fraction (not recorded which). Here the chain combines TRBV5-1 and TRBJ1-1; the D gene cannot be named for sure. The sequence was collected from a male donor with ankylosing spondylitis. In nucleotides, the sequence is TGCGCCAGCAGCTTGGTAGCCGGGCAGAACACTGAAGCTTTCTTT. It translates as CASSLVAGQNTEAFF.